A single sample is the source of the 2 T cell receptor beta chains below, sequenced in a study of blood T cell repertoires in COVID-19. The repertoire was sequenced with immunoSEQ multiplex PCR; TCRdb's copy has only in-frame clones and lacks some. Among 100,000 or so clones listed, roughly 77% were seen once. Sequencing was carried out using peripheral blood. Receptor source: a human donor in a cohort sampled during active COVID-19.

The chain carries TRBV7-9 and TRBJ1-6, with 7 bases matching TRBD1. Trimming at V came to 3 bases and at J to 5 bases, leaving 4 bases not matched to a gene. Germline CDR1 and CDR2: SEHNR and FQNEAQ (reference sequence). The CDR3 has 15 residues. Written as DNA, the CDR3 is TGTGCCAGCAGCTTGTCAGGGGGAGATAATTCACCCCTCCACTTT. Translation gives CASSLSGGDNSPLHF.

The V call is TRBV4-1, the J call TRBJ2-5; D uncertain. Trimming removed 4 bases at V and 2 bases at J, with 11 bases between. The germline V gene has CDR1 MGHRA and CDR2 YSYEKL. The CDR3 is 14 amino acids. CDR3 nucleotide sequence: TGCGCCAGCAGCCCCGGCGGTCCGCAAGAGACCCAGTACTTC. Its translation: CASSPGGPQETQYF.